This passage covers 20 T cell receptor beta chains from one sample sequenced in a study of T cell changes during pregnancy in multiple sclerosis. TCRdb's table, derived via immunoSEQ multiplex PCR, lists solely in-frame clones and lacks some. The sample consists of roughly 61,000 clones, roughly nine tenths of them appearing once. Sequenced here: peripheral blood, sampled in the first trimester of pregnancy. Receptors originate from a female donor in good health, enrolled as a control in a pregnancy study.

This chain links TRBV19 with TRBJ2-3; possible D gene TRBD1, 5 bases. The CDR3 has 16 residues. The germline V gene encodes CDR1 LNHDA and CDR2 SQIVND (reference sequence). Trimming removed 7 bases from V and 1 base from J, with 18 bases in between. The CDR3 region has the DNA TGTGCCAGTATCGATACCCGTACAGGCCGCACAGATACGCAGTATTTT. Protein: CASIDTRTGRTDTQYF.

CDR3 DNA sequence: TGTGCCAGCAGCTTGAGCGGGGGGGTAGAGTACGAGCAGTACTTC. This encodes CASSLSGGVEYEQYF. The chain uses TRBV7-3 and TRBJ2-7; TRBD2 aligns across 10 bases. Germline V gives CDR1 SGHTA, CDR2 FQGTGA. The CDR3 runs 15 residues. V shed 3 bases and J 4 bases; nucleotides not matched to a gene: 6.

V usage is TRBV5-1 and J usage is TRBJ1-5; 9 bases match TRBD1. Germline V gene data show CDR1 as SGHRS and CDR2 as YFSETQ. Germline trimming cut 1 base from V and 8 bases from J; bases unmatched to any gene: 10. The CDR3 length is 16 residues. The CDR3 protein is CASSLTPTGGGKPQHF. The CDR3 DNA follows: TGCGCCAGCAGCTTGACCCCGACAGGGGGGGGAAAGCCCCAGCATTTT.

CDR3 sequence (DNA): TGCGCCAGCAGCCAAGTGGCCCTAGAAGGTGGCTACACCTTC. Protein product: CASSQVALEGGYTF. V is TRBV4-3 and J is TRBJ1-2; no clear D. The CDR3 totals 14 residues. The V end lost 1 base, the J end lost 7 bases, and 13 bases lay between the germline ends. CDR1 is LGHNA, CDR2 YSLEER, per germline.

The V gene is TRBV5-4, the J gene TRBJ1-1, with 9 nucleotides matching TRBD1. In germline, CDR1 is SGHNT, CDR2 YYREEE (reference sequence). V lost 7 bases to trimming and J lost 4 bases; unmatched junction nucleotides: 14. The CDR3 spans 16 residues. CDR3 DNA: TGTGCCAGCCTAAAGCCCGGGACAGGGCCTTTCACTGAAGCTTTCTTT. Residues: CASLKPGTGPFTEAFF.

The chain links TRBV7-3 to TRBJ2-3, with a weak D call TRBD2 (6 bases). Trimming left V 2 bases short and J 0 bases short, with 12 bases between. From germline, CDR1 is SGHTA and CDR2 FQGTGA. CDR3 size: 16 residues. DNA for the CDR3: TGTGCCAGCAGCTTACGCGGGGCCACTAGCACAGATACGCAGTATTTT. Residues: CASSLRGATSTDTQYF. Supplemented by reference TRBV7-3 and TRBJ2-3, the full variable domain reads GAGVSQTPSNKVTEKGKYVELRCDPISGHTALYWYRQSLGQGPEFLIYFQGTGAADDSGLPNDRFFAVRPEGSVSTLKIQRTERGDSAVYLCASSLRGATSTDTQYFGPGTRLTVL.

CDR3 bases: TGTGCCAGCAGGACCGGGGAGACCCAGTACTTC. This codes for CASRTGETQYF. The rearrangement joins TRBV7-2 to TRBJ2-5; D is undetermined. Germline assignment: CDR1 SGHTA and CDR2 FQGNSA. The CDR3 covers 11 residues. V was trimmed by 6 bases and J by 5 bases, leaving 7 bases between them.

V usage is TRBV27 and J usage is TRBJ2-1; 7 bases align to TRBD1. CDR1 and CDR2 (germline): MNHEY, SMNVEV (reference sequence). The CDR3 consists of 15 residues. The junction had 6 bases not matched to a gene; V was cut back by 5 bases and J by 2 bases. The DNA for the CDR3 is TGTGCCAGCAGTCAACAGGGGACCCCCTACAATGAGCAGTTCTTC. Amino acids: CASSQQGTPYNEQFF.

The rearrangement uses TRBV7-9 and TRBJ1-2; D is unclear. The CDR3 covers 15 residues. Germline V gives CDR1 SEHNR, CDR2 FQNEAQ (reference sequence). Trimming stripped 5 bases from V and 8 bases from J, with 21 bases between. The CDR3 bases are TGTGCCAGCAGCGAGCGGGAAGGGCCATTGAAAGGCTACACCTTC. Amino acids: CASSEREGPLKGYTF. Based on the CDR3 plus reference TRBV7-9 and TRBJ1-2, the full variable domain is DTGVSQNPRHKITKRGQNVTFRCDPISEHNRLYWYRQTLGQGPEFLTYFQNEAQLEKSRLLSDRFSAERPKGSFSTLEIQRTEQGDSAMYLCASSEREGPLKGYTFGSGTRLTVV.

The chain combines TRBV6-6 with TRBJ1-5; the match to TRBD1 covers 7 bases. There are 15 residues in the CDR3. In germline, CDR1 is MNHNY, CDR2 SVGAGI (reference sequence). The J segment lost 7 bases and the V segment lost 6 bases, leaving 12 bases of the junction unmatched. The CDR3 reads CASRDQGKGAQPQHF. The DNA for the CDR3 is TGTGCCAGCAGGGACCAAGGGAAGGGGGCGCAGCCCCAGCATTTT.

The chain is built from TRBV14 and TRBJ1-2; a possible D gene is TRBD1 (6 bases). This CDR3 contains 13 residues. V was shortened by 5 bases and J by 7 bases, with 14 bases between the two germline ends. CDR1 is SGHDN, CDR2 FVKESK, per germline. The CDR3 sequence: CASSRPGERGYTF. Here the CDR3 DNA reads TGTGCCAGCAGCAGGCCAGGGGAGCGTGGCTACACCTTC. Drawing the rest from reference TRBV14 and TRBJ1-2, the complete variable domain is EAGVTQFPSHSVIEKGQTVTLRCDPISGHDNLYWYRRVMGKEIKFLLHFVKESKQDESGMPNNRFLAERTGGTYSTLKVQPAELEDSGVYFCASSRPGERGYTFGSGTRLTVV.

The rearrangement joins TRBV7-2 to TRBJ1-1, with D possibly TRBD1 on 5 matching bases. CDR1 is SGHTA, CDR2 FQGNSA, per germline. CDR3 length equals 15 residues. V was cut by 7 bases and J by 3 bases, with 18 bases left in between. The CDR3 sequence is CASTGNGAVDTEAFF. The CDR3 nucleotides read TGTGCCAGCACCGGAAATGGGGCTGTCGACACTGAAGCTTTCTTT.

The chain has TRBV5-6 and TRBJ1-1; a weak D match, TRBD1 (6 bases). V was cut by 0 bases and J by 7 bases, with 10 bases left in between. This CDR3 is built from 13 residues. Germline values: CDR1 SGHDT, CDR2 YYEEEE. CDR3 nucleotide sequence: TGTGCCAGCAGCTTGGCCATACAGGGTGAAGCTTTCTTT. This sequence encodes CASSLAIQGEAFF.

The CDR3 region is CASSYPDRAGYTF. The DNA for the CDR3 is TGTGCCAGCAGTTACCCGGACAGGGCTGGCTACACCTTC. The rearrangement links TRBV6-5 to TRBJ1-2; 8 nucleotides line up with TRBD1. The CDR3 runs to 13 residues. Germline V lookup: CDR1 MNHEY, CDR2 SVGAGI. The ends lost 2 bases at V and 7 bases at J; junction bases unmatched: 3.

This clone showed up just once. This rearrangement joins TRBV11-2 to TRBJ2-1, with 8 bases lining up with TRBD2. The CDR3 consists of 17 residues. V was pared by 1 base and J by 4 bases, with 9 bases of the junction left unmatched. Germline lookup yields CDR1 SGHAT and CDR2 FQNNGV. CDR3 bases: TGTGCCAGCAGCTTAGTATTCCCTCGGGGGGGATACAATGAGCAGTTCTTC. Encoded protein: CASSLVFPRGGYNEQFF.

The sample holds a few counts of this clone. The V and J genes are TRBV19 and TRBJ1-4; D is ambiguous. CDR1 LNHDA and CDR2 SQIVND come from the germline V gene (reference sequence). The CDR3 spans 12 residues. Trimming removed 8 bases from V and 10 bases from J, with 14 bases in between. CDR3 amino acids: CASRQREGKLFF. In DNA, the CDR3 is TGTGCCAGTCGGCAACGCGAGGGAAAACTGTTTTTT.

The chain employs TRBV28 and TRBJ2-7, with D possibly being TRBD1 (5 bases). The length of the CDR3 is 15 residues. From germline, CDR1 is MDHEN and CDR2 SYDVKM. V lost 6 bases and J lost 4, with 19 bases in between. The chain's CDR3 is CASRQQAPLGYEQYF. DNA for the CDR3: TGTGCCAGCAGGCAACAGGCCCCACTGGGGTACGAGCAGTACTTC.

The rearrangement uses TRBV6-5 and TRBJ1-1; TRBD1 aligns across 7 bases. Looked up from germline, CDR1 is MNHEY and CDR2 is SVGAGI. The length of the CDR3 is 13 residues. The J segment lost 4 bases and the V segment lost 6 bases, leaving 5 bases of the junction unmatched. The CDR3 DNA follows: TGTGCCAGCAGCAGAGGGGGCATCACTGAAGCTTTCTTT. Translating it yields CASSRGGITEAFF.

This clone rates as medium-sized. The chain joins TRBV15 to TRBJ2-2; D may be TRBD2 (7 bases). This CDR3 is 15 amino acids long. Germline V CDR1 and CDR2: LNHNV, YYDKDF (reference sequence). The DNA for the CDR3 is TGTGCTACCCGGTCCGGGGGGCGCGCTCTCGGGGAGCTGTTTTTT. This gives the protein CATRSGGRALGELFF.

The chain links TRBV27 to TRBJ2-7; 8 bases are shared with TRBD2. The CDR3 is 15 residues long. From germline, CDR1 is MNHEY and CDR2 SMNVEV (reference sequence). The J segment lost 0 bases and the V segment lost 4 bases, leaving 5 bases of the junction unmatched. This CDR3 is CASSSGLGISYEQYF. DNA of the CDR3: TGTGCCAGCAGTTCGGGACTAGGAATCTCCTACGAGCAGTACTTC.